Listed below are T cell receptor beta chains from one sample, sequenced in a study of blood T cell repertoires in COVID-19. Generated by immunoSEQ multiplex PCR, the TCRdb table keeps only in-frame clones and is missing some. The repertoire holds about 210,000 clones, with about 79% as singletons. The sequencing sample was made of peripheral blood. The receptors shown here come from a man in his fifties with active or convalescent COVID-19. Both conserved end residues are trimmed from each CDR3. Fields, in order: V gene, J gene, CDR3 protein.

V: TRBV4-1; J: TRBJ2-1; CDR3: ASSQGGTLWDEQF
V: TRBV11-2; J: TRBJ2-1; CDR3: ASSPPSSYNEQF
V: TRBV19; J: TRBJ2-5; CDR3: ASRTGTGGGETQY
V: TRBV11-3; J: TRBJ2-1; CDR3: ASSSGQGSYNEQF
V: TRBV11-3; J: TRBJ2-1; CDR3: ASSSHGTGSYNEQF
V: TRBV6-2/TRBV6-3; J: TRBJ2-5; CDR3: ASSYTSGGGETQY
V: TRBV7-3; J: TRBJ2-5; CDR3: ASSPLIFRKPLETQY
V: TRBV6-5; J: TRBJ1-2; CDR3: ASSYGSGYT
V: TRBV5-1; J: TRBJ1-6; CDR3: ASSAQGTDSPLH
V: TRBV5-4; J: TRBJ2-2; CDR3: ASSLAPTGEGRELF
V: TRBV5-1; J: TRBJ1-2; CDR3: ASSLQGANYGYT
V: TRBV4-3; J: TRBJ1-2; CDR3: ASSQDRRLGYT
V: TRBV19; J: TRBJ2-3; CDR3: ASSILQGRTDTQY
V: TRBV19; J: TRBJ2-5; CDR3: ASSIDRGAEETQY
V: TRBV7-8; J: TRBJ1-3; CDR3: ASSPHGANSGNTIY
V: TRBV4-3; J: TRBJ2-2; CDR3: ASSQEVGSRINTGELF
V: TRBV28; J: TRBJ1-2; CDR3: ASSLSYHRANYGYT
V: TRBV4-2; J: TRBJ2-5; CDR3: ASSPSSGGGGETQY
V: TRBV6-2/TRBV6-3; J: TRBJ1-2; CDR3: ASSPTGSYGYT
V: TRBV21-1; J: TRBJ1-2; CDR3: ASSKEDDRGNRDYGYT
V: TRBV14; J: TRBJ1-2; CDR3: ASSQGQGYGYT
V: TRBV28; J: TRBJ2-3; CDR3: ASSRVDGASGRAGADTQY
V: TRBV6-5; J: TRBJ1-2; CDR3: ASRNRDNYGYT
V: TRBV18; J: TRBJ2-2; CDR3: ASSPGSPQATGELF
V: TRBV7-2; J: TRBJ1-4; CDR3: ASSLERGGEKLF
V: TRBV19; J: TRBJ1-5; CDR3: ASSTGPYSNQPQH
V: TRBV10-2; J: TRBJ1-2; CDR3: ASSPTGTTYGYT
V: TRBV28; J: TRBJ1-5; CDR3: ASSLRQGSQPQH
V: TRBV28; J: TRBJ2-1; CDR3: ASRGQGRYEQF
V: TRBV5-1; J: TRBJ2-5; CDR3: ASRFLASGETQY
V: TRBV6-6; J: TRBJ1-2; CDR3: ASSSQGGGYT
V: TRBV19; J: TRBJ1-2; CDR3: ASRGQGYFYGYT
V: TRBV4-3; J: TRBJ1-4; CDR3: ASSQDSISPSNEKLF
V: TRBV27; J: TRBJ2-7; CDR3: ASSFRGQHYEQY
V: TRBV27; J: TRBJ2-3; CDR3: ASRQHHGTSTDTQY
V: TRBV11-2; J: TRBJ2-5; CDR3: ASSLNSETQY
V: TRBV30; J: TRBJ2-3; CDR3: AWSRQGMSTDTQY
V: TRBV7-9; J: TRBJ2-3; CDR3: ASSSGQGDTDTQY
V: TRBV5-1; J: TRBJ2-7; CDR3: ASRASGTSTYEQY
V: TRBV2; J: TRBJ1-4; CDR3: ASTELRSEKLF
V: TRBV6-5; J: TRBJ2-7; CDR3: ASSQGGRYEQY
V: TRBV28; J: TRBJ2-1; CDR3: ASRLAGGLWSSYNEQF
V: TRBV3-1/TRBV3-2; J: TRBJ1-4; CDR3: ASSPLRGRNEKLF
V: TRBV28; J: TRBJ1-2; CDR3: ASSLAGAGYT
V: TRBV6-2/TRBV6-3; J: TRBJ1-5; CDR3: ASSYSTQGGKPQH
V: TRBV5-1; J: TRBJ2-1; CDR3: ASSLVRGYNEQF
V: TRBV12-3/TRBV12-4; J: TRBJ1-5; CDR3: ASSPQDNQPQH
V: TRBV3-1/TRBV3-2; J: TRBJ2-2; CDR3: ASSLGLAGVTGELF
V: TRBV25-1; J: TRBJ2-6; CDR3: ASRGGLAGAGANVLT
V: TRBV9; J: TRBJ2-1; CDR3: ASSQQAGSYNEQF
V: TRBV28; J: TRBJ1-2; CDR3: ASSFDSTNYGYT
V: TRBV6-5; J: TRBJ1-2; CDR3: ASRETGDYGYT
V: TRBV2; J: TRBJ1-3; CDR3: ASSGQGAFAGNTIY